The 27 T cell receptor beta chains listed next were all sequenced from one sample in a study of T cells in Graves' hyperthyroidism and ophthalmopathy. The investigators amplified TCR beta CDR3 regions from RNA transcripts. HTBI primers were used for first-round RT-PCR of the TCR CDR3. TCRdb reprocessed the multiplex PCR reads with MiXCR, giving one entry per CDR3 protein. The table has hundreds of thousands of distinct CDR3 sequences, approximately 21% seen once; the top ten hold about 60%. The sequenced material came from blood. All receptors derive from a man aged 25-40 years with Graves' ophthalmopathy.

The chain carries TRBV5-1 and TRBJ2-7; 8 bases match TRBD2. Trimming cost V 5 bases and J 3 bases; bases outside gene matches: 10. Germline V gene lookup returns CDR1 SGHRS and CDR2 YFSETQ. CDR3 length: 15 amino acids. The CDR3, as DNA: TGCGCCAGCAGATCAGCGGGAGTCAGTATCTACGAGCAGTACTTC. This codes for CASRSAGVSIYEQYF.

This clonotype was detected a few times. V usage is TRBV7-2 and J usage is TRBJ2-7, with a possible D match to TRBD2 (6 bases). CDR1 SGHTA and CDR2 FQGNSA come from the germline V gene. CDR3 length: 14 amino acids. V was clipped by 5 bases and J by 0 bases, with 11 bases between them. The CDR3 loop reads CASSLPTSSYEQYF. DNA of the CDR3: TGTGCCAGCAGCCTTCCGACTAGCTCCTACGAGCAGTACTTC.

The CDR3 protein is CASSPPGNAQETQYF. CDR3 coding DNA: TGTGCCAGCAGCCCCCCAGGAAACGCTCAAGAGACCCAGTACTTC. This chain links TRBV7-9 with TRBJ2-5, with D unclear. The CDR3 consists of 15 residues. The germline V gene has CDR1 SEHNR and CDR2 FQNEAQ (reference sequence). V was cut by 5 bases and J by 2 bases, with 15 bases left in between.

At least ten counts were recorded for this clonotype. This chain uses TRBV3-1 with TRBJ2-5; the D is unclear. The CDR3 has 12 residues. The V end was cut by 4 bases, the J end by 3 bases, with 6 bases between. The V gene's germline CDR1 is LGHDT and CDR2 YNNKEL (reference sequence). The CDR3 nucleotides are TGTGCCAGCAGCCCATGGGAAGAGACCCAGTACTTC. It translates to CASSPWEETQYF.

The chain employs TRBV20-1 and TRBJ1-1, with D tentatively TRBD1 (5 bases). The germline V gene has CDR1 DFQATT and CDR2 SNEGSKA (reference sequence). Trimming shortened V by 0 bases and J by 6 bases, and 14 bases separated the two germline ends. CDR3 length: 14 residues. CDR3: CSARDLGQGPEAFF. Here the CDR3 DNA reads TGCAGTGCTAGAGATCTGGGCCAGGGCCCTGAAGCTTTCTTT.

This clonotype appeared a few times. This sequence joins TRBV5-4 and TRBJ1-1; D uncertain. V was pared by 7 bases and J by 0 bases, with 7 bases between. CDR3 length equals 12 residues. In germline, CDR1 is SGHNT, CDR2 YYREEE (reference sequence). CDR3 amino acids: CASGELNTEAFF. CDR3 in DNA: TGTGCCAGCGGGGAATTGAACACTGAAGCTTTCTTT.

This clonotype was recorded once. The chain links TRBV29-1 to TRBJ2-2; TRBD2 might be the D (7 bases). The germline V gene encodes CDR1 SQVTM and CDR2 ANQGSEA. The CDR3 totals 14 residues. The V gene lost 7 bases and the J gene lost 3 bases, with 15 bases spanning the gap. CDR3 in amino acids: CSARGGDHTGELFF. CDR3 in DNA: TGCAGCGCCCGAGGGGGGGACCACACCGGGGAGCTGTTTTTT.

This clonotype came up many times. The rearrangement links TRBV20-1 to TRBJ2-1; 10 nucleotides match TRBD1. Germline V gene lookup returns CDR1 DFQATT and CDR2 SNEGSKA (reference sequence). This CDR3 spans 17 amino acids. V gave up 2 bases and J gave up 9 bases; unmatched junction bases: 16. CDR3 DNA: TGCAGTGCTAGAAACCCAGCGACAGGGGGCCCCTTAGCTGAGCAGTTCTTC. Translated, it gives CSARNPATGGPLAEQFF.

V is TRBV6-1 and J is TRBJ1-5, with 8 bases that match TRBD1. This CDR3 has 15 amino acids. Per the germline V gene, CDR1 is MNHNS and CDR2 is SASEGT. The V and J ends lost 5 bases and 2 bases, in that order; junction bases with no gene match: 5. The CDR3 is CASSKQGGGNQPQHF. DNA for the CDR3: TGTGCCAGCAGTAAACAGGGGGGAGGCAATCAGCCCCAGCATTTT.

In its sample, this clonotype was seen many times. The rearrangement links TRBV2 to TRBJ2-7; tentatively, D is TRBD1 (6 bases). Germline V gene lookup returns CDR1 SNHLY and CDR2 FYNNEI. The V end lost 3 bases, the J end lost 2 bases, and 14 bases lay between the germline ends. This CDR3 has 15 amino acids. CDR3 protein: CASSEGQPVAYEQYF. The DNA for the CDR3 is TGTGCCAGCAGTGAGGGACAACCGGTAGCCTACGAGCAGTACTTC.

This clonotype was detected a few times. CDR3 amino acids: CASSLFRQGSSYNEQFF. Here the CDR3 DNA reads TGTGCCAGCAGTTTATTTAGACAGGGCAGCTCCTACAATGAGCAGTTCTTC. This chain uses TRBV28 with TRBJ2-1, with 7 nucleotides matching TRBD1. J was trimmed by 0 bases and V by 1 base; bases with no gene match: 6. This CDR3 has 17 residues. From germline, CDR1 is MDHEN and CDR2 SYDVKM.

The rearrangement joins TRBV15 to TRBJ2-1, with TRBD2 identical over 12 bases. The CDR3 runs 16 residues. Germline V gene sequence: CDR1 LNHNV, CDR2 YYDKDF (reference sequence). V shed 5 bases, J shed 1 base, and the junction held 3 bases outside the gene matches. The CDR3 sequence is CATSSLAGGSYNEQFF. The CDR3 DNA reads TGTGCCACCAGCTCACTAGCGGGAGGATCCTACAATGAGCAGTTCTTC.

This clonotype was picked up a small number of times. This chain joins TRBV12-3 or TRBV12-4 and TRBJ2-3; no clear D gene. The CDR3 runs to 14 residues. V was trimmed by 6 bases and J by 4 bases, leaving 14 bases between them. The CDR3 spells CASSSFRVSDTQYF. CDR3 in DNA: TGTGCCAGCAGCTCCTTCAGAGTCTCAGATACGCAGTATTTT.

In this sample, this clonotype turned up many times. The chain carries TRBV11-2 and TRBJ2-1; maybe TRBD2 (5 bases). Trimming shortened V by 3 bases and J by 8 bases, and 17 bases separated the two germline ends. Germline loops: CDR1 SGHAT, CDR2 FQNNGV. The CDR3 extends over 15 amino acids. The CDR3 sequence: CASSLVTGLNDEQFF. CDR3 coding DNA: TGTGCCAGCAGCTTGGTAACGGGATTGAACGATGAGCAGTTCTTC.

This clonotype was counted many times. The chain joins TRBV5-1 to TRBJ2-1, with 9 bases fitting TRBD2. Trimming cost V 0 bases and J 7 bases; bases outside gene matches: 5. Germline V gives CDR1 SGHRS, CDR2 YFSETQ. The CDR3 is made up of 15 amino acids. The CDR3 coding sequence is TGCGCCAGCAGCTTGGGTAGCGGGGGATGGAATGAGCAGTTCTTC. Encoded protein: CASSLGSGGWNEQFF.

This clonotype was found many times. The J gene is TRBJ2-5, the V gene TRBV2; D is ambiguous. CDR3 length: 14 residues. Germline V CDR1 and CDR2: SNHLY, FYNNEI. Trimming cost V 5 bases and J 0 bases, with 10 bases left between them. The CDR3 is CASSPTTNQETQYF. CDR3 coding DNA: TGTGCCAGCAGTCCCACTACAAACCAAGAGACCCAGTACTTC.

The chain carries TRBV7-9 and TRBJ2-5; D tentatively reads TRBD1 or TRBD2 (6 bases each). With 4 bases removed from V and 0 bases from J, the gap between germline ends came to 12 bases. Germline V gene data show CDR1 as SEHNR and CDR2 as FQNEAQ (reference sequence). The CDR3 extends over 15 amino acids. In DNA form, the CDR3 reads TGTGCCAGCAGCTATTTAGGGGGGTACCAAGAGACCCAGTACTTC. As protein: CASSYLGGYQETQYF.

The CDR3 region has the DNA TGCGCCAGCAGTGAGAACCGGGATACGCAGTATTTT. Encoded protein: CASSENRDTQYF. J is TRBJ2-3 and V is TRBV10-1; D remains ambiguous. Trimming left V 2 bases short and J 6 bases short, with 6 bases between. CDR1 WNHNN and CDR2 SYGVQD come from the germline V gene (reference sequence). The CDR3 totals 12 residues.

This clonotype was counted between two and nine times. The rearrangement joins TRBV18 to TRBJ2-2; 7 bases match TRBD1. The V gene's germline CDR1 is KGHSH and CDR2 LQKENI. V lost 8 bases and J lost 6; bases outside the gene matches: 9. This CDR3 contains 14 residues. The CDR3 loop reads CASTRQGRAGELFF. The CDR3, as DNA: TGTGCCAGCACTAGACAGGGTCGAGCCGGGGAGCTGTTTTTT.

DNA for the CDR3: TGCGCCAGCAGCGGACAGGGCTATGAGCAGTTCTTC. Translating it yields CASSGQGYEQFF. The rearrangement joins TRBV5-1 to TRBJ2-1, with 8 nucleotides matching TRBD1. Germline V gene data show CDR1 as SGHRS and CDR2 as YFSETQ. The CDR3 length is 12 residues. J was trimmed by 8 bases and V by 4 bases; bases with no gene match: 2.

This clonotype was observed at least ten times. The chain recombines TRBV11-3 with TRBJ2-7; 11 bases are a match to TRBD2. In germline, CDR1 is SGHNT, CDR2 YENEEA. The CDR3 totals 15 residues. With 5 bases clipped from V and 3 bases from J, the junction kept 6 bases outside the gene matches. CDR3: CASSLGTSGYYEQYF. In DNA form, the CDR3 reads TGTGCCAGCAGCCTTGGGACTAGCGGATACTACGAGCAGTACTTC.

This clonotype was seen many times. The chain recombines TRBV12-3 or TRBV12-4 with TRBJ2-1; 7 nucleotides line up with TRBD2. The CDR3 length is 15 residues. V dropped 6 bases and J dropped 4; count of bases not matched to a gene: 9. CDR3 loop: CASSPASGVYNEQFF. CDR3 nucleotide sequence: TGTGCCAGCAGCCCCGCTAGCGGCGTATACAATGAGCAGTTCTTC.

Note on this clonotype: Just one base apart from a much larger clone, this may be a read error. The chain employs TRBV24-1 and TRBJ2-7, with TRBD2 identical over 14 bases. Germline V gene lookup returns CDR1 KGHDR and CDR2 SFDVKD. V lost 3 bases and J lost 5; bases outside the gene matches: 8. The CDR3 is 17 residues long. CDR3 region: CATSDGGLAGGRDEQYF. The CDR3 nucleotides are TGTGCCACCAGTGATGGAGGACTAGCGGGAGGTCGTGACGAGCAGTACTTC.

The sample holds a few counts of this clonotype. The genes are TRBV12-3 or TRBV12-4 and TRBJ1-2, with D possibly matching TRBD1 (5 bases). The CDR3 loop spans 13 amino acids. Deletions cut 6 bases from V and 4 bases from J, with 12 bases between. The CDR3 loop is CASRKGATYGYTF. The CDR3 nucleotides read TGTGCCAGCAGAAAAGGGGCGACCTATGGCTACACCTTC.

The chain joins TRBV10-3 to TRBJ2-1, with TRBD1 matching over 9 bases. This CDR3 has 15 residues. Trimming at V came to 6 bases and at J to 4 bases, leaving 7 bases not matched to a gene. Germline V CDR1 and CDR2: ENHRY, SYGVKD. The CDR3 here is CAIRQQGATYNEQFF. The CDR3 bases are TGTGCCATCAGGCAACAGGGGGCAACGTACAATGAGCAGTTCTTC.

This clonotype showed up just a few times. The V call is TRBV27, the J call TRBJ1-1; D may be TRBD1 (5 bases). In germline, CDR1 is MNHEY, CDR2 SMNVEV (reference sequence). V was trimmed by 7 bases and J by 7 bases, leaving 22 bases between them. The CDR3 loop spans 15 amino acids. The DNA of the CDR3 is TGTGCCAGCATTCAAGGGGTGTCAGGGAAGGGTGAAGCTTTCTTT. It yields the protein CASIQGVSGKGEAFF.

V usage is TRBV6-4 and J usage is TRBJ1-6, with a weak D call TRBD1 (6 bases). Per germline, CDR1 MRHNA and CDR2 SNTAGT. Trimming cost V 8 bases and J 7 bases, with 21 bases left between them. The length of the CDR3 is 16 residues. CDR3 nucleotide sequence: TGTGCCAGCGCTGCCGGGACACCCGACGGAAATTCACCCCTCCACTTT. Protein sequence: CASAAGTPDGNSPLHF.